This T cell receptor beta chain is drawn from a study of T cells in Graves' hyperthyroidism and ophthalmopathy (dated by TCRdb to between 2018 and 2021). Regarding the research as a whole: Peripheral blood samples were taken at the time of initial diagnosis, prior to any treatment. To identify distinguishing TCR V-J signatures, a discovery cohort of around 98 patients was used, comprising 40 to 45 with Graves' ophthalmopathy and around 60 with stable Graves' hyperthyroidism. Whether ophthalmopathy could be predicted prospectively was tested in an independent validation cohort made up of roughly 19 hyperthyroidism patients plus 17 patients who later progressed to ophthalmopathy. The 95 to 100 discovery patients were randomly divided into training and test sets at a 7:3 ratio. Thyroid tissue and blood T-cell repertoires from six Graves' hyperthyroidism patients were also compared in the study. After sampling, hyperthyroidism patients received methimazole starting at 30 mg daily, and ophthalmopathy patients received high-dose intravenous methylprednisolone. TCR Vbeta CDR3 sequencing of 130 to 150 peripheral blood samples (fewer than 45 ophthalmopathy, approximately 80 hyperthyroidism and approximately 17 progressor patients) is reported in the paper. On the study overall, not on this receptor specifically: No statistical method was used to fix the sample size in advance, and group allocation was not hidden from the investigators. In validation, progression to ophthalmopathy was predicted by the model with 65% to 71% sensitivity and around 75% specificity, a median of approximately 6.5 months before onset. A model built on a 13 V-J signature distinguished ophthalmopathy from stable hyperthyroidism, reaching 85% to 90% sensitivity and approximately 83% specificity in cross-validation and 80%/75% in testing. Most expanded thyroid clonotypes (frequency above 0.001) were also detected in blood, suggesting blood repertoires may reflect thyroid immune responses.

As encoded in the germline V gene (reference sequence), CDR1 is GTSNPN while CDR2 is SVGIG. The V end gives up 2 bases and the J end 4 bases, leaving 10 bases in the junction not matched to a gene. The CDR3 sequence holds 15 residues, the cysteine and phenylalanine included. Kept here is only the CDR3 DNA, which spans 45 bases and is read in frame from base 1. TCR beta CDR3 regions were amplified from RNA transcripts. The TCR CDR3 was subjected to a first round of RT-PCR using the HTBI primer set and the Qiagen OneStep RT-PCR kit. A second multiplex PCR round built the libraries, followed by size selection and purification. The libraries were sequenced on an Illumina HiSeq2000 using paired-end 100 bp reads. The paper's data handling went like this. SOAPnuke was used to process the raw data, with reads discarded if the reads contained adapters or uncalled bases, had a mean Phred below 15, or lacked an exact constant-primer or identifier match. High-quality paired reads were merged with COPE v1.2.5, and unique nucleotide sequences were defined as clonotypes. MiTCR v1.1 was used to align clonotypes to the IMGT TRBV, TRBD and TRBJ reference segments. The analysis was restricted to V-J combinations with a frequency above 0.0001, which together covered roughly 99% of the repertoires. A TCS score was defined as the ratio between F50 (clonal expansion) and ExV (chaos), using BLOSUM62-based TCRdist between CDR3 peptides within each V-J. Welch's t-statistics and random forest reduced roughly 540 V-J features to 10 to 15, which were used in a naive Bayes classifier (R e1071). TCRdb itself trimmed the public reads at Q25 with fastp, ran MiXCR and retained productive beta chains. For every CDR3 protein sequence, its rows merge into one entry that carries the most common genes and DNA. None of the V and J calls come from the authors' own analysis; TCRdb made them. The sample table lists some 490,000 distinct CDR3 sequences, roughly a sixth of them with a count of one. Less than 30% of the sample belongs to the ten largest clones.

This clonotype was seen repeatedly, ten times or more. No cognate antigen has been identified for it. The sample holds no much larger clone one base away, and base qualities are not on file. Ophthalmopathy patients had moderately to severely active disease, Clinical Activity Score of at least 3, NOSPECS grade of at least 4, and duration under 3 months. Exclusion was applied to patients with uncontrolled infections, other autoimmune diseases, pregnancy or lactation. Diagnoses were based on clinical symptoms, serum thyroxine and TRAb, thyroid ultrasound and orbital computed tomography. PBMCs were isolated from about 9.2 ml of fresh peripheral blood by Ficoll-Paque density gradient centrifugation. Total RNA was extracted using Trizol reagent, and RNA quality was assessed on an Agilent 2100 Bioanalyzer.

Sequencing was done on a sample of blood. The sequence came from a woman in her twenties or thirties with Graves' ophthalmopathy. This chain joins TRBV30 to TRBJ2-5; 7 bases in between match TRBD2. CDR3 loop: CAWSPLLARAETQYF. The nucleotide sequence reads as follows: TGTGCCTGGAGTCCCTTACTAGCGAGGGCAGAGACCCAGTACTTC.